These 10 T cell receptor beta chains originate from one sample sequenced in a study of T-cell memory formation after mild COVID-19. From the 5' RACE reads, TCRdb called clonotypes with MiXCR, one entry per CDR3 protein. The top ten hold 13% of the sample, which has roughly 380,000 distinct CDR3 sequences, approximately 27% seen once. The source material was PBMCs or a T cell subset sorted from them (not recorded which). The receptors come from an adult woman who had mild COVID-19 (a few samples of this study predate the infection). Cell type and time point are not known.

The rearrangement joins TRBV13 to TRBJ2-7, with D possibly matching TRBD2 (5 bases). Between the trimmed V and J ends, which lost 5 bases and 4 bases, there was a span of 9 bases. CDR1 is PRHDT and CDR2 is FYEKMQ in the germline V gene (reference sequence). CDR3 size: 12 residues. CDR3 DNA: TGTGCCAGCAGCCGGACTCTGTACGAGCAGTACTTC. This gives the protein CASSRTLYEQYF.

DNA of the CDR3: TGCAGTGCTAGAGATTTAGGACTAGCGGGAGAACATAGGGGAGGATACGAGCAGTACTTC. It specifies CSARDLGLAGEHRGGYEQYF. This chain connects TRBV20-1 to TRBJ2-7, with TRBD2 identical over 13 bases. This CDR3 contains 20 residues. Trimming took 0 bases from V and 4 from J; bases not matched to a gene: 18. Germline V gene data show CDR1 as DFQATT and CDR2 as SNEGSKA (reference sequence).

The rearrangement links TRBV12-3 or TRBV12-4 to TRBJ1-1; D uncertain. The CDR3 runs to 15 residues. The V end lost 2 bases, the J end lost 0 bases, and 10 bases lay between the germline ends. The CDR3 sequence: CASSLSAQLNTEAFF. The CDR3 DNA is TGTGCCAGCAGTTTAAGTGCTCAGCTGAACACTGAAGCTTTCTTT.

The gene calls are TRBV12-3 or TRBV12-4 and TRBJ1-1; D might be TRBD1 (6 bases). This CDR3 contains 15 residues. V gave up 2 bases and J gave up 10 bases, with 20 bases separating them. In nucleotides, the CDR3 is TGTGCCAGCAGTTTACCCGCGGGGGGCGAGTGGGGAGCTTTCTTT. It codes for CASSLPAGGEWGAFF.

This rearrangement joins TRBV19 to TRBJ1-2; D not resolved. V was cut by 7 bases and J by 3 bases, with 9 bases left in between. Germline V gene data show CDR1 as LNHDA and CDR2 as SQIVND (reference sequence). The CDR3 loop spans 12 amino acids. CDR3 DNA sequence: TGTGCCAGTATCGGGTCCTACTATGGCTACACCTTC. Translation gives CASIGSYYGYTF. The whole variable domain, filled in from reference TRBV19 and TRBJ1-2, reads DGGITQSPKYLFRKEGQNVTLSCEQNLNHDAMYWYRQDPGQGLRLIYYSQIVNDFQKGDIAEGYSVSREKKESFPLTVTSAQKNPTAFYLCASIGSYYGYTFGSGTRLTVV.

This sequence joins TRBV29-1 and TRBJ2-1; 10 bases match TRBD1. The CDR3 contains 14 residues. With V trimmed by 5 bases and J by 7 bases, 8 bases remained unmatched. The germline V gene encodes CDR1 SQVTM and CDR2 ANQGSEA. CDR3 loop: CSVRGQGVRNEQFF. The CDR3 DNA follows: TGCAGCGTTAGAGGACAGGGGGTTCGGAATGAGCAGTTCTTC.

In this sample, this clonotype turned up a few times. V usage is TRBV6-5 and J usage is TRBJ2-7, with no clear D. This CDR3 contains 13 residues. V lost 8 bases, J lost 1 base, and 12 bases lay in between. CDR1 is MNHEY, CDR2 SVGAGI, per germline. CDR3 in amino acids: CASRPGPSYEQYF. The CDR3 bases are TGTGCCAGCCGCCCCGGACCATCCTACGAGCAGTACTTC.

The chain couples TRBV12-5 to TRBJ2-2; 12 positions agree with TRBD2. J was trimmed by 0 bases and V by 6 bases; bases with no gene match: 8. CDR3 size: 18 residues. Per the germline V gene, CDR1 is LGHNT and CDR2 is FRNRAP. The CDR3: CASGLTSGGFANTGELFF. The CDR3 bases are TGTGCTAGTGGCCTGACTAGCGGGGGATTCGCGAACACCGGGGAGCTGTTTTTT.

CDR3 protein: CATSSSQNTEAFF. The CDR3, as DNA: TGTGCCACCAGCAGCTCTCAGAACACTGAAGCTTTCTTT. V and J are TRBV15 and TRBJ1-1; no reliable D call. The CDR3 is made up of 13 amino acids. V lost 3 bases, J lost 1 base, and 6 bases lay in between. Germline CDR1 LNHNV, CDR2 YYDKDF (reference sequence).

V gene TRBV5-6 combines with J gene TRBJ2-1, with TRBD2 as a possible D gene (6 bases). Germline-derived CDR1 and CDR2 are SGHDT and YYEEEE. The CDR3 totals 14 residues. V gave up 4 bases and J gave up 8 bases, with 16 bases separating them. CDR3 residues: CASSAGTSLHEQFF. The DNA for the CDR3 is TGTGCCAGCAGCGCAGGGACTTCTCTCCATGAGCAGTTCTTC.